Each of the 27 T cell receptor beta chains below was sequenced from the same sample in a study of cytomegalovirus exposure and HLA in healthy donors (dated by TCRdb to the late 2010s). The receptor library was made with the immunoSEQ multiplex PCR assay. For the multiplex PCR, a mixture combining 60 forward primers for TCR Vbeta segments and 13 reverse primers for TCR Jbeta segments was used. TCRdb mirrors the immuneACCESS table, restricted to in-frame sequences. Some clones are absent from its copies; in checked studies, under half trace to an unresolved V gene, and the reason for the others is unknown. Counted in this sample were over 150,000 clones; 75% to 90% of them appeared once. Of the sample, about 2.5% is held by the ten largest clones. Material: PBMCs. The receptor set was obtained from a male donor in good health and CMV-seronegative.

This chain joins TRBV7-2 and TRBJ1-3; TRBD1 agrees at 7 bases. Trimming removed 5 bases from V and 0 bases from J; junction bases left unmatched: 7. The germline gives CDR1 SGHTA, CDR2 FQGNSA. The CDR3 consists of 16 residues. The DNA for the CDR3 is TGTGCCAGCAGCCGGGACAGTTCCAACTCTGGAAACACCATATATTTT. Residues: CASSRDSSNSGNTIYF.

The genes are TRBV28 and TRBJ2-5, with D tentatively TRBD1 (6 bases). The V gene's germline CDR1 is MDHEN and CDR2 SYDVKM. CDR3 length: 13 residues. Trimming removed 4 bases from V and 2 bases from J, with 8 bases in between. The CDR3 bases are TGTGCCAGCAGTTCCGGGACACAAGAGACCCAGTACTTC. Its translation: CASSSGTQETQYF. The variable domain in full, completed from reference TRBV28 and TRBJ2-5, reads DVKVTQSSRYLVKRTGEKVFLECVQDMDHENMFWYRQDPGLGLRLIYFSYDVKMKEKGDIPEGYSVSREKKERFSLILESASTNQTSMYLCASSSGTQETQYFGPGTRLLVL.

V and J are TRBV11-3 and TRBJ1-1; 9 bases fit TRBD1. This CDR3 is built from 12 residues. Trimming at V came to 6 bases and at J to 10 bases, leaving 6 bases not matched to a gene. CDR1 is SGHNT and CDR2 is YENEEA in the germline V gene. This CDR3 reads CASSRGQGLAFF. As DNA, the CDR3 is TGTGCCAGCAGTCGAGGACAGGGGCTAGCTTTCTTT. The whole variable domain, filled in from reference TRBV11-3 and TRBJ1-1, reads EAGVVQSPRYKIIEKKQPVAFWCNPISGHNTLYWYLQNLGQGPELLIRYENEEAVDDSQLPKDRFSAERLKGVDSTLKIQPAELGDSAVYLCASSRGQGLAFFGQGTRLTVV.

The chain employs TRBV19 and TRBJ1-2, with 7 bases fitting TRBD1. This CDR3 spans 13 amino acids. The junction had 11 bases not matched to a gene; V was cut back by 4 bases and J by 12 bases. Germline loops: CDR1 LNHDA, CDR2 SQIVND (reference sequence). CDR3: CASSRIRDSWHTF. CDR3 nucleotide sequence: TGTGCCAGTAGTAGGATCCGGGACAGTTGGCACACCTTC.

V gene TRBV5-6 combines with J gene TRBJ2-4; TRBD1 matches 7 bases. This CDR3 region has 14 residues. CDR1 is SGHDT and CDR2 is YYEEEE in the germline V gene. V lost 2 bases and J lost 6; bases outside the gene matches: 5. The chain's CDR3 is CASSFPGGGNIQYF. CDR3 bases: TGTGCCAGCAGCTTCCCAGGGGGTGGAAACATTCAGTACTTC.

This chain joins TRBV15 and TRBJ2-2; no firm D call. The germline gives CDR1 LNHNV, CDR2 YYDKDF (reference sequence). The ends were cut back, 0 bases at V and 7 bases at J, with 18 bases in the middle. The length of the CDR3 is 17 residues. Here the CDR3 reads CATSRDPGVVANGELFF. CDR3 nucleotide sequence: TGTGCCACCAGCAGAGATCCAGGCGTAGTGGCTAACGGGGAGCTGTTTTTT.

V is TRBV12-5 and J is TRBJ1-4; 7 bases align to TRBD1. Germline CDR1 and CDR2: LGHNT and FRNRAP. The V and J ends lost 7 bases and 8 bases, in that order; junction bases with no gene match: 13. This CDR3 region has 15 residues. CDR3 coding DNA: TGTGCTAGTGCCCCAGGACAGGACCCAGGGGAAAAACTGTTTTTT. This gives the protein CASAPGQDPGEKLFF. Full variable domain (missing parts from reference TRBV12-5 and TRBJ1-4): DARVTQTPRHKVTEMGQEVTMRCQPILGHNTVFWYRQTMMQGLELLAYFRNRAPLDDSGMPKDRFSAEMPDATLATLKIQPSEPRDSAVYFCASAPGQDPGEKLFFGSGTQLSVL.

The chain combines TRBV5-1 with TRBJ2-3, with TRBD1 matching 9 bases. V lost 4 bases, J lost 6 bases, and 6 bases stayed unmatched. Germline loops: CDR1 SGHRS, CDR2 YFSETQ. There are 14 residues in the CDR3. The CDR3 sequence is CASSMGQGRDTQYF. For the CDR3, the DNA is TGCGCCAGCAGCATGGGACAGGGCCGGGATACGCAGTATTTT.

About this clone: The junction does not match germline at one end; this may be a read error. The chain joins TRBV4-3 to TRBJ1-4; D gene ambiguous. This CDR3 spans 16 amino acids. The germline CDR1 and CDR2 sequences are LGHNA and YSLEER. The CDR3 nucleotides are TGCACCAGCAGCCAAGATCTTAGGACTGTGAATGAAAAACTGTTTTTT. Protein: CTSSQDLRTVNEKLFF.

This clone was detected a few times. This chain uses TRBV14 with TRBJ2-5; D remains ambiguous. CDR1 SGHDN and CDR2 FVKESK come from the germline V gene. Trimming took 4 bases from V and 0 from J, leaving 6 bases between them. The length of the CDR3 is 13 residues. The CDR3 here is CASSRHYQETQYF. The CDR3 DNA is TGTGCCAGCAGCCGACACTACCAAGAGACCCAGTACTTC. Together with reference TRBV14 and TRBJ2-5, the CDR3 gives the full variable domain: EAGVTQFPSHSVIEKGQTVTLRCDPISGHDNLYWYRRVMGKEIKFLLHFVKESKQDESGMPNNRFLAERTGGTYSTLKVQPAELEDSGVYFCASSRHYQETQYFGPGTRLLVL.

This clone occurred a few times. Within the sample, other DNA sequences also encode this same CDR3. The rearrangement joins TRBV19 to TRBJ1-1; D perhaps matches TRBD1 (5 bases). The germline V and J ends were trimmed by 8 bases and 1 base, with 8 bases remaining between them. The germline V gene has CDR1 LNHDA and CDR2 SQIVND (reference sequence). This CDR3 is 12 amino acids long. Here the CDR3 reads CASRQRNTEAFF. In DNA, the CDR3 is TGTGCCAGTCGACAGAGGAACACTGAAGCTTTCTTT. The full variable domain, in which reference TRBV19 and TRBJ1-1 provide the parts outside the CDR3, is DGGITQSPKYLFRKEGQNVTLSCEQNLNHDAMYWYRQDPGQGLRLIYYSQIVNDFQKGDIAEGYSVSREKKESFPLTVTSAQKNPTAFYLCASRQRNTEAFFGQGTRLTVV.

J is TRBJ1-4 and V is TRBV7-6; TRBD1 matches at 9 bases. The J segment lost 7 bases and the V segment lost 1 base, leaving 10 bases of the junction unmatched. In germline, CDR1 is SGHVS, CDR2 FNYEAQ. The CDR3 runs 17 residues. The CDR3 loop reads CASSLGRYRGRVEKLFF. The CDR3 DNA is TGTGCCAGCAGCTTAGGGAGGTACAGGGGGCGAGTTGAAAAACTGTTTTTT. The full variable domain, its missing parts supplied by reference TRBV7-6 and TRBJ1-4, is GAGVSQSPRYKVTKRGQDVALRCDPISGHVSLYWYRQALGQGPEFLTYFNYEAQQDKSGLPNDRFSAERPEGSISTLTIQRTEQRDSAMYRCASSLGRYRGRVEKLFFGSGTQLSVL.

V is TRBV9 and J is TRBJ1-3; D is ambiguous. The germline gives CDR1 SGDLS, CDR2 YYNGEE. The V end was cut by 0 bases, the J end by 2 bases, with 6 bases between. CDR3 length: 14 amino acids. The CDR3 DNA sequence: TGTGCCAGCAGCGTAGGAGGAACTGGAAACACCATATATTTT. It yields the protein CASSVGGTGNTIYF.

CDR3 nucleotide sequence: TGTGCCAGCAGCTTGGTGGGACAGGGGAGTTACGAGCAGTACTTC. Amino acids: CASSLVGQGSYEQYF. The chain is built from TRBV5-6 and TRBJ2-7, with 10 positions matching TRBD1. Germline lookup yields CDR1 SGHDT and CDR2 YYEEEE. This CDR3 region has 15 residues. After removal of 0 bases from V and 4 bases from J, the junction contained 4 bases not matched to a gene.

The V call is TRBV10-1, the J call TRBJ1-2; D may be TRBD1 (5 bases). Germline CDR1 reads WNHNN; CDR2 reads SYGVQD (reference sequence). The CDR3 totals 13 residues. Deletions cut 4 bases from V and 3 bases from J, with 9 bases between. CDR3 DNA: TGCGCCAGCAGTGTCCGCAGGGACTATGGCTACACCTTC. The encoded protein is CASSVRRDYGYTF.

The chain couples TRBV7-2 to TRBJ2-2, with D possibly matching TRBD2 (6 bases). V was clipped by 1 base and J by 6 bases, with 9 bases between them. CDR1 SGHTA and CDR2 FQGNSA come from the germline V gene. This CDR3 spans 14 amino acids. For the CDR3, the DNA is TGTGCCAGCAGCTTAGTTGGAGGGGCCGGGGAGCTGTTTTTT. It encodes CASSLVGGAGELFF.

The rearrangement links TRBV2 to TRBJ1-1; D unclear. Germline loops: CDR1 SNHLY, CDR2 FYNNEI. The CDR3 is 14 residues long. Trimming left V 2 bases short and J 5 bases short, with 12 bases between. CDR3 amino acids: CASSERRGRTEAFF. CDR3 nucleotides: TGTGCCAGCAGTGAACGAAGAGGGCGAACTGAAGCTTTCTTT.

This chain links TRBV28 with TRBJ1-1; D unclear. The V end was cut by 6 bases, the J end by 5 bases, with 10 bases between. Per germline, CDR1 MDHEN and CDR2 SYDVKM. This CDR3 is built from 12 residues. The CDR3: CASRASGTEAFF. The DNA for the CDR3 is TGTGCCAGCAGGGCTTCAGGAACTGAAGCTTTCTTT.

The genes are TRBV19 and TRBJ2-7; 9 positions match TRBD1. V shed 6 bases, J shed 6 bases, and the junction held 15 bases outside the gene matches. Germline V gene data show CDR1 as LNHDA and CDR2 as SQIVND (reference sequence). This CDR3 comprises 16 residues. The chain's CDR3 is CASSTQLGQGRLEQYF. As DNA, the CDR3 is TGTGCCAGTAGCACTCAGCTCGGACAGGGGCGGCTCGAGCAGTACTTC.

The chain links TRBV6-5 to TRBJ1-3; no definite D call. Trimming shortened V by 6 bases and J by 2 bases, and 14 bases separated the two germline ends. This CDR3 contains 15 residues. Germline assignment: CDR1 MNHEY and CDR2 SVGAGI. The chain's CDR3 is CASSGRGGAGNTIYF. The CDR3 DNA follows: TGTGCCAGCAGCGGTCGGGGTGGGGCTGGAAACACCATATATTTT.

V and J are TRBV9 and TRBJ1-6; D is unclear. From germline, CDR1 is SGDLS and CDR2 YYNGEE. The V gene lost 4 bases and the J gene lost 0 bases, with 17 bases spanning the gap. This CDR3 comprises 18 residues. The CDR3 protein is CASSPSPGYSSYNSPLHF. The DNA of the CDR3 is TGTGCCAGCAGCCCTAGCCCGGGGTACAGCTCCTATAATTCACCCCTCCACTTT.

The chain recombines TRBV7-2 with TRBJ2-1, with TRBD2 as a possible D gene (6 bases). The V end lost 7 bases, the J end lost 2 bases, and 12 bases lay between the germline ends. Germline loops: CDR1 SGHTA, CDR2 FQGNSA. The CDR3 extends over 14 amino acids. Here the CDR3 reads CASTRGGPYNEQFF. Written as DNA, the CDR3 is TGTGCCAGCACCCGGGGAGGTCCCTACAATGAGCAGTTCTTC.

This chain joins TRBV5-4 and TRBJ2-3, with 11 nucleotides matching TRBD2. V shed 2 bases, J shed 3 bases, and the junction held 8 bases outside the gene matches. CDR3 length equals 17 residues. CDR1 SGHNT and CDR2 YYREEE come from the germline V gene (reference sequence). The chain's CDR3 is CASSLLVSGGATDTQYF. CDR3 nucleotides: TGTGCCAGCAGCTTACTTGTTAGCGGGGGGGCGACAGATACGCAGTATTTT.

The chain carries TRBV6-4 and TRBJ2-1; 12 nucleotides agree with TRBD1. Germline loops: CDR1 MRHNA, CDR2 SNTAGT. The CDR3 length is 15 residues. V lost 6 bases, J lost 5 bases, and 5 bases stayed unmatched. The CDR3 DNA follows: TGTGCCAGCAGCCTGGGACAGGGGGCTAACAATGAGCAGTTCTTC. Encoded protein: CASSLGQGANNEQFF.

The chain couples TRBV19 to TRBJ1-4; no reliable D call. With 5 bases removed from V and 3 bases from J, the gap between germline ends came to 13 bases. CDR3 length equals 15 residues. Germline V gives CDR1 LNHDA, CDR2 SQIVND (reference sequence). CDR3 bases: TGTGCCAGTAGTGCGTACAGACATCCTAATGAAAAACTGTTTTTT. Translation: CASSAYRHPNEKLFF.

This clone was found a few times. This chain joins TRBV12-5 and TRBJ2-7, with TRBD1 as a possible D gene (6 bases). V was cut by 7 bases and J by 1 base, with 17 bases left in between. This CDR3 has 15 residues. Germline V lookup: CDR1 LGHNT, CDR2 FRNRAP. Here the CDR3 reads CASVRPGHQSYEQYF. CDR3 in DNA: TGTGCTAGTGTTCGACCGGGACACCAATCCTACGAGCAGTACTTC.

This clone has a single count. V gene TRBV7-9 combines with J gene TRBJ2-7; D may be TRBD2 (6 bases). The V end was cut by 8 bases, the J end by 9 bases, with 17 bases between. The CDR3 length is 12 residues. Germline CDR1 reads SEHNR; CDR2 reads FQNEAQ (reference sequence). The CDR3 here is CASGNRMGGQYF. The DNA of the CDR3 is TGTGCCAGCGGTAACAGGATGGGGGGGCAGTACTTC.